The clone carrying this TCR beta chain occurred a few times. The antigen remains unidentified. These data belong to a study of identical twins. All donors comprised healthy Caucasians. TCRdb ran MiXCR on the 5' RACE reads and lists one entry per CDR3 protein. The table lists nearly 900,000 distinct CDR3 sequences, about 12% of them singletons, with 1.5% to 2% in the top ten. Whole-study results and caveats: Memory repertoires showed no such pattern, whereas abundant cord blood beta clonotypes carried fewer insertions. Modelling approaches yielded underestimates of out-of-frame TCR alpha sharing between monozygotic twins.

With V trimmed by 7 bases and J by 5 bases, 5 bases remained unmatched. Looked up from germline, CDR1 is MNHNS and CDR2 is SASEGT. This CDR3 spans 13 amino acids. The sample also formed part of further work on yellow fever vaccine responses in identical twins. That publication notes: After vaccination, twins' T cell response reportedly seemed partly convergent, partly personalized.

This sequence was found in a woman aged 18-30 years in good health. The sample comprised PBMCs. This sequence joins TRBV6-1 and TRBJ2-7; 10 bases map to TRBD1. This chain's CDR3 is CASNRQGANEQYV. CDR3 coding DNA: TGTGCCAGCAATCGACAGGGGGCTAACGAGCAGTACGTC.